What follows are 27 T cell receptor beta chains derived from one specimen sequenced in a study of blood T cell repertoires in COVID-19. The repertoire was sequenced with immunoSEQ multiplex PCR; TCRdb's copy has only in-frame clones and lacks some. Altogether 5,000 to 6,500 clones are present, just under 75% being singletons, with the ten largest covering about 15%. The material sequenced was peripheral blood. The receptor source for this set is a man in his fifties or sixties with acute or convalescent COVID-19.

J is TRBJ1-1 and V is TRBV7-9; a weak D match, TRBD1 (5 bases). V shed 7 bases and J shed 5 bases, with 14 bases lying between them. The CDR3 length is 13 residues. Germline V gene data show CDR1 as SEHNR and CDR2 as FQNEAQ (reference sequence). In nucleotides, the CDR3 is TGTGCCAGCACCCTAGGGGAATGGACTGAAGCTTTCTTT. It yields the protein CASTLGEWTEAFF.

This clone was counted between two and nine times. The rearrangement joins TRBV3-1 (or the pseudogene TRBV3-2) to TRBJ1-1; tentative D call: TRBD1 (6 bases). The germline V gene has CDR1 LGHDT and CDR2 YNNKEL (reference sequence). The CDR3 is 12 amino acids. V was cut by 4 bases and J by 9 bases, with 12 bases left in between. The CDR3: CASSPLQGQAFF. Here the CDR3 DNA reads TGTGCCAGCAGCCCCCTCCAGGGGCAAGCTTTCTTT.

DNA of the CDR3: TGTGCCAGCAGCCCAGCAGGGTTGGTGGACTATGGCTACACCTTC. Residues: CASSPAGLVDYGYTF. J is TRBJ1-2 and V is TRBV7-2; tentative D call: TRBD1 (5 bases). CDR1 and CDR2 (germline): SGHTA, FQGNSA. V gave up 5 bases and J gave up 3 bases, with 16 bases separating them. This CDR3 is built from 15 residues. Using reference TRBV7-2 and TRBJ1-2 for the parts outside the CDR3, the full variable domain is GAGVSQSPSNKVTEKGKDVELRCDPISGHTALYWYRQSLGQGLEFLIYFQGNSAPDKSGLPSDRFSAERTGGSVSTLTIQRTQQEDSAVYLCASSPAGLVDYGYTFGSGTRLTVV.

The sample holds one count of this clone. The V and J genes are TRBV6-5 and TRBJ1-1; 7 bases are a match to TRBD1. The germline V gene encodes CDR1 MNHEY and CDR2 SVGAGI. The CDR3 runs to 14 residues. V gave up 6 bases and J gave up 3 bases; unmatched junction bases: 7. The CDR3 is CASSPGQRDTEAFF. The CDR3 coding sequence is TGTGCCAGCAGCCCGGGACAGCGGGACACTGAAGCTTTCTTT.

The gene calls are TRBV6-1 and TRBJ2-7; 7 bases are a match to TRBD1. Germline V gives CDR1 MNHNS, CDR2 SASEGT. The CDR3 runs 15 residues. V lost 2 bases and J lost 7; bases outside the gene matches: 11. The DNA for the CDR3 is TGTGCCAGCAGTGAACGCCAGGTTGCAGGGGGTGAGCAGTACTTC. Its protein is CASSERQVAGGEQYF.

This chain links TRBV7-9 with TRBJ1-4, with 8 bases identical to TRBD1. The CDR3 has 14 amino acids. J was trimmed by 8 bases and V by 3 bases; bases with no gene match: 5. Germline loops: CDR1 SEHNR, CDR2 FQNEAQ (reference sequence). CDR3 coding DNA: TGTGCCAGCAGCTTTCAGGGGGCGAGGGAAAAACTGTTTTTT. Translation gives CASSFQGAREKLFF.

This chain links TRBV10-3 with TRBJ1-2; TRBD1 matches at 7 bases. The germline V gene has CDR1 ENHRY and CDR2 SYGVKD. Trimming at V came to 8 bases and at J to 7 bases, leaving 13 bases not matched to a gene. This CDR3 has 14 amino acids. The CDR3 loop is CAISGVGGASGYTF. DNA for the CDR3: TGTGCCATCTCCGGCGTAGGGGGCGCGAGTGGCTACACCTTC.

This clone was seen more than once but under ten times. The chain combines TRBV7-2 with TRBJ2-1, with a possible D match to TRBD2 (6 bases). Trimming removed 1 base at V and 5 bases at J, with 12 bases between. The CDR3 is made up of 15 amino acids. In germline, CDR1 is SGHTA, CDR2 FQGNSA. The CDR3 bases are TGTGCCAGCAGCTTAGGGTTTAGCGGCCACAATGAGCAGTTCTTC. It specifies CASSLGFSGHNEQFF.

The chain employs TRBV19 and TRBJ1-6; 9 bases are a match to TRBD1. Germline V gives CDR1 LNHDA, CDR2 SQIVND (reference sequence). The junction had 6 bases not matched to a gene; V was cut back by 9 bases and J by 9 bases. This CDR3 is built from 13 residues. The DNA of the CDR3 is TGTGCCAGCCGGGACAGGGCTACTTCACCCCTCCACTTT. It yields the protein CASRDRATSPLHF.

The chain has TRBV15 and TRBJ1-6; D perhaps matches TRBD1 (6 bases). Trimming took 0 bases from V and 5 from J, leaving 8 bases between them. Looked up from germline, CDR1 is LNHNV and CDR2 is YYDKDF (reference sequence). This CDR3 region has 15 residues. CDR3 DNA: TGTGCCACCAGCAGAGACACAGGGAATAATTCACCCCTCCACTTT. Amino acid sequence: CATSRDTGNNSPLHF.

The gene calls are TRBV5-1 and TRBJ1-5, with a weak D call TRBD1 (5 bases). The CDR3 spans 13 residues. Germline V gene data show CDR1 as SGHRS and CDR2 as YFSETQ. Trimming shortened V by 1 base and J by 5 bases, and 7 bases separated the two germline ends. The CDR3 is CASSLWGDQPQHF. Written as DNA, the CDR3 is TGCGCCAGCAGCTTGTGGGGGGATCAGCCCCAGCATTTT.

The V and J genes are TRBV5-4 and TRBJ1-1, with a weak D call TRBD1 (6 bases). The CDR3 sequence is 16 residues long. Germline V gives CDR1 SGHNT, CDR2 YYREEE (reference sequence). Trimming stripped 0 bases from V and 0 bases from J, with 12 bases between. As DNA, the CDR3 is TGTGCCAGCAGCTTGGGTGCTGGACAGATGAACACTGAAGCTTTCTTT. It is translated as CASSLGAGQMNTEAFF.

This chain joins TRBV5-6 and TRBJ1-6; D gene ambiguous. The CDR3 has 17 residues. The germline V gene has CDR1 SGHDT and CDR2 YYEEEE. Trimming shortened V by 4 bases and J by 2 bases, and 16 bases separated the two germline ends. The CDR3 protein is CASSPDRGGTYNSPLHF. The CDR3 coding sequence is TGTGCCAGCAGCCCGGACCGAGGAGGGACCTATAATTCACCCCTCCACTTT.

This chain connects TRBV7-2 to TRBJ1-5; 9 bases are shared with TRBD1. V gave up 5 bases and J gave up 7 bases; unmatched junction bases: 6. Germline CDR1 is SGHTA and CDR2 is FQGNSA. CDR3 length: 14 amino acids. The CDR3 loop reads CASSQGTGSQPQHF. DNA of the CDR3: TGTGCCAGCAGCCAAGGGACAGGGAGCCAGCCCCAGCATTTT.

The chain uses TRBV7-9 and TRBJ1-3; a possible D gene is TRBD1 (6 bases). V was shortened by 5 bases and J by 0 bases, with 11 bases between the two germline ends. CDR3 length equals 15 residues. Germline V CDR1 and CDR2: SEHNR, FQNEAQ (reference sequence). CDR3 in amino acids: CASSLGTNSGNTIYF. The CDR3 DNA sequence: TGTGCCAGCAGCCTCGGGACAAACTCTGGAAACACCATATATTTT.

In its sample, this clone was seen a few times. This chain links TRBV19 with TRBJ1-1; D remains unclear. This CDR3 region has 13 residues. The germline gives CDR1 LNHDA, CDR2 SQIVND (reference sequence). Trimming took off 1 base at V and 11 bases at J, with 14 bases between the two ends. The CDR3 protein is CASSIATRNGAFF. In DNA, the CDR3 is TGTGCCAGTAGTATAGCGACGCGGAATGGCGCTTTCTTT.

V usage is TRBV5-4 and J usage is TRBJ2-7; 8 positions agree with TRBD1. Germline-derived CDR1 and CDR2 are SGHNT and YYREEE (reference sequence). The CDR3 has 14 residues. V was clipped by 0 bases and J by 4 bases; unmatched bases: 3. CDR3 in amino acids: CASSLEQGEYEQYF. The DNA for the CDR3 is TGTGCCAGCAGCTTGGAACAGGGGGAGTACGAGCAGTACTTC.

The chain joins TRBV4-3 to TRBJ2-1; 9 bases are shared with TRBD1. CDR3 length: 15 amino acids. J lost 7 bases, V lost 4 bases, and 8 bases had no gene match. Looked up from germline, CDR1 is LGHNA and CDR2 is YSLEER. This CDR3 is CASSPQTGGGNEQFF. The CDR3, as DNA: TGCGCCAGCAGCCCCCAAACAGGGGGCGGGAATGAGCAGTTCTTC.

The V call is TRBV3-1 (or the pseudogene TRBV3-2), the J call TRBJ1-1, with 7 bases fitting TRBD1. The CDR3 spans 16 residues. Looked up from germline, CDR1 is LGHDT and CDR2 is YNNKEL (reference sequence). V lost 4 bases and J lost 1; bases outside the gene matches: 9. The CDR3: CASSPRITGANTEAFF. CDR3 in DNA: TGTGCCAGCAGCCCAAGAATTACAGGGGCGAACACTGAAGCTTTCTTT.

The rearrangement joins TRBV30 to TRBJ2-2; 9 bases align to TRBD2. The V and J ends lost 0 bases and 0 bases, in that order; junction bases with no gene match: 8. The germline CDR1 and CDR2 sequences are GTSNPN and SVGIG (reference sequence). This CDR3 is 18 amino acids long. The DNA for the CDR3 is TGTGCCTGGAGTGTACGGGGTAGCGGGAGAGCGAACACCGGGGAGCTGTTTTTT. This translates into CAWSVRGSGRANTGELFF.

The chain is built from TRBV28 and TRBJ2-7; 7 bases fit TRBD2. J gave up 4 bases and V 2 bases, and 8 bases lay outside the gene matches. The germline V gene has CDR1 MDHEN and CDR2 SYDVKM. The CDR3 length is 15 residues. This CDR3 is CASSLMLRGLYEQYF. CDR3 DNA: TGTGCCAGCAGTTTAATGCTGCGGGGGTTGTACGAGCAGTACTTC.

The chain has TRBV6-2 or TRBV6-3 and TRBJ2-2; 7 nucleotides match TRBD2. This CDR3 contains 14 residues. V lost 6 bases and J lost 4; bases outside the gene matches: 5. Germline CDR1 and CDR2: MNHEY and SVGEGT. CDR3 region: CASSSGTSTGELFF. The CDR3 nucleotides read TGTGCCAGCAGCAGCGGGACCTCCACCGGGGAGCTGTTTTTT.

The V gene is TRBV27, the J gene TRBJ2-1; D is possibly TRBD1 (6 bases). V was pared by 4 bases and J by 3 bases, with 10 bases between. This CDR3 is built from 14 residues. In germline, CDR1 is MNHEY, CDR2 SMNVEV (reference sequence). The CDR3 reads CASSSQDSYNEQFF. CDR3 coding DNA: TGTGCCAGCAGTTCACAGGACAGCTACAATGAGCAGTTCTTC.

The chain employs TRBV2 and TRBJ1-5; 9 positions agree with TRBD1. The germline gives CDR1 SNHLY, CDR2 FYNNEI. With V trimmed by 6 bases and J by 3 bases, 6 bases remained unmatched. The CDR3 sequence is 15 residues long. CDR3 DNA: TGTGCCAGCAGGCTAGACAGGGGGGACAATCAGCCCCAGCATTTT. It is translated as CASRLDRGDNQPQHF.

CDR3 residues: CASSPSGQGTGNYGYTF. Written as DNA, the CDR3 is TGTGCCAGCAGTCCATCGGGACAGGGGACCGGTAACTATGGCTACACCTTC. The chain joins TRBV28 to TRBJ1-2; 10 bases align to TRBD1. J was trimmed by 1 base and V by 5 bases; bases with no gene match: 10. The length of the CDR3 is 17 residues. Germline assignment: CDR1 MDHEN and CDR2 SYDVKM.

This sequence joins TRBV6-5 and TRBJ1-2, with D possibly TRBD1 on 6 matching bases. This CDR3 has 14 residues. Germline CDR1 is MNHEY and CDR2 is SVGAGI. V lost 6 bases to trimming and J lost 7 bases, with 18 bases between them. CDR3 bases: TGTGCCAGCAGCCCGGGGGGGGGCGGAGGTGGCTACACCTTC. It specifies CASSPGGGGGGYTF.

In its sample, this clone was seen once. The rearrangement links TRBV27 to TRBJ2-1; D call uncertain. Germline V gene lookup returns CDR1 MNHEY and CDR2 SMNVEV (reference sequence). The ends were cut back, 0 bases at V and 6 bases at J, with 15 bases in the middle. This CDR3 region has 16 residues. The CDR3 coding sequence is TGTGCCAGCAGTTTATCATGGAGAATTCTTCCCAATGAGCAGTTCTTC. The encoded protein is CASSLSWRILPNEQFF.